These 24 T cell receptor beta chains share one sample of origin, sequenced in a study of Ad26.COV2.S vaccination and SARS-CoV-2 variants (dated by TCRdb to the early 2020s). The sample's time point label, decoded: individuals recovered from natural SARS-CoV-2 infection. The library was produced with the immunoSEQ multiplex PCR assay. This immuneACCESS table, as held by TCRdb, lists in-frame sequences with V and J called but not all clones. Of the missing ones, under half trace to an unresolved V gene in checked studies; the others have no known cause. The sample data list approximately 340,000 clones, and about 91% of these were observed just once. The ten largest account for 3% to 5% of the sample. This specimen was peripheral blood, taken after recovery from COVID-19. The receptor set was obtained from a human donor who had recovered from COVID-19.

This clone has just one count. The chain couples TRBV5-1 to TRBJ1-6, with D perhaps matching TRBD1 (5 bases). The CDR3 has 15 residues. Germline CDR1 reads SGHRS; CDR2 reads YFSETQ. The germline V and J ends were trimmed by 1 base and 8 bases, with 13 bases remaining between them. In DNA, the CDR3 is TGCGCCAGCAGCTTGTCAGGGCCTGAGGATTCACCCCTCCACTTT. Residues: CASSLSGPEDSPLHF.

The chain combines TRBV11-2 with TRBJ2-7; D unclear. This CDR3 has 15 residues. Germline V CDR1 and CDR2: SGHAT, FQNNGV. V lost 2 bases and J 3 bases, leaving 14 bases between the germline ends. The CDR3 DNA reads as TGTGCCAGCAGCTTATATCACTTCAAGCGCTACGAGCAGTACTTC. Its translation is CASSLYHFKRYEQYF.

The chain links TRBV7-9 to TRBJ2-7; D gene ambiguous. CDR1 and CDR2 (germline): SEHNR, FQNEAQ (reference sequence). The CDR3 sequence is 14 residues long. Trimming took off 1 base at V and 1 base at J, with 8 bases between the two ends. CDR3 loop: CASSLGGGSYEQYF. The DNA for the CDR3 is TGTGCCAGCAGCTTAGGTGGTGGTTCCTACGAGCAGTACTTC.

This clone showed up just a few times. The CDR3 loop is CASSPPSTDTQYF. The CDR3, as DNA: TGTGCCAGCAGTCCCCCTAGCACAGATACGCAGTATTTT. The rearrangement links TRBV28 to TRBJ2-3; D not certain. The length of the CDR3 is 13 residues. V was pared by 5 bases and J by 0 bases, with 6 bases between. Germline CDR1 and CDR2: MDHEN and SYDVKM.

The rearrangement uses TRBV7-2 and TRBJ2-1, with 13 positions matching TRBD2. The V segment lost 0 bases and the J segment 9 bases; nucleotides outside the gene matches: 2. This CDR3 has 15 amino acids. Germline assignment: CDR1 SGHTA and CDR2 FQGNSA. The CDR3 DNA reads TGTGCCAGCAGCTTAGCCGGACTAGCGGGGGTTGAGCAGTTCTTC. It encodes CASSLAGLAGVEQFF.

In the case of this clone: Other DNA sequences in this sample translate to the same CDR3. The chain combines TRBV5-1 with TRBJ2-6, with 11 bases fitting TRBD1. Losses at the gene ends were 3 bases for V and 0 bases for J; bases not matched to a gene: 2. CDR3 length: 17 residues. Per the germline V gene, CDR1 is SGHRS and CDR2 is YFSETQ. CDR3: CASSSGQGASGANVLTF. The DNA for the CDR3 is TGCGCCAGCAGCTCCGGACAGGGGGCCTCTGGGGCCAACGTCCTGACTTTC.

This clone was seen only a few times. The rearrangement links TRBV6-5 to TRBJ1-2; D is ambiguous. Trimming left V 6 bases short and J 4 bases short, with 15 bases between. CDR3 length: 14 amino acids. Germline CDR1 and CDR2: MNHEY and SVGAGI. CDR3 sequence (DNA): TGTGCCAGCAGCGATAATCCCTCGATCTATGGCTACACCTTC. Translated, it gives CASSDNPSIYGYTF.

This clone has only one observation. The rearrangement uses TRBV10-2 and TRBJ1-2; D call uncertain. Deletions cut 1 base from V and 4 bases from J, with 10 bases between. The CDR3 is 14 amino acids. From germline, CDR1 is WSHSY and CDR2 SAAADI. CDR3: CASSELGSFYGYTF. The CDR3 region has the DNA TGCGCCAGCAGTGAGTTGGGCAGTTTCTATGGCTACACCTTC.

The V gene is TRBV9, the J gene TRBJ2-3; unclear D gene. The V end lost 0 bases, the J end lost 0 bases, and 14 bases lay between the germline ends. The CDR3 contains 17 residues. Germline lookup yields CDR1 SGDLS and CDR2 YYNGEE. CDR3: CASSVAGPSLSTDTQYF. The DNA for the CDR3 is TGTGCCAGCAGCGTAGCGGGCCCTAGTCTTAGCACAGATACGCAGTATTTT.

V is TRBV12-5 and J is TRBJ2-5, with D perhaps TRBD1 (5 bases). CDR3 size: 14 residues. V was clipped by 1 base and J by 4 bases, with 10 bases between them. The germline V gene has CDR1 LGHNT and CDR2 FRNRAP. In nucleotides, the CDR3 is TGTGCTAGTGGTTTGGGCAGGGCTAGAGAGACCCAGTACTTC. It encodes CASGLGRARETQYF.

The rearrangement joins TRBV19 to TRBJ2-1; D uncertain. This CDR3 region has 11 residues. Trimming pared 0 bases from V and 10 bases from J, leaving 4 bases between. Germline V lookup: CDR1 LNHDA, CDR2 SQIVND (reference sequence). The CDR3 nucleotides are TGTGCCAGTAGTATAGACCACGAGCAGTTCTTC. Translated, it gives CASSIDHEQFF.

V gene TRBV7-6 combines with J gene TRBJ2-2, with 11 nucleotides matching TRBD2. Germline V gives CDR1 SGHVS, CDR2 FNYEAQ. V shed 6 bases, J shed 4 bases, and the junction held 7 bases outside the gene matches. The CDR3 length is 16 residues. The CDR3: CASSPQTSGATGELFF. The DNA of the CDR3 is TGTGCCAGCAGTCCCCAGACTAGCGGGGCCACCGGGGAGCTGTTTTTT.

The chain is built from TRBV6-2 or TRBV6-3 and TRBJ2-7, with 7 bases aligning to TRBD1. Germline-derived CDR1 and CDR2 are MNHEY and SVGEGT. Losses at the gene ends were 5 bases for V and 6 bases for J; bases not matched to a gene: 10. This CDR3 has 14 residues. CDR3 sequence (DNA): TGTGCCAGCAGTCATCCGGGACAGAGTCCCGAGCAGTACTTC. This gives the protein CASSHPGQSPEQYF.

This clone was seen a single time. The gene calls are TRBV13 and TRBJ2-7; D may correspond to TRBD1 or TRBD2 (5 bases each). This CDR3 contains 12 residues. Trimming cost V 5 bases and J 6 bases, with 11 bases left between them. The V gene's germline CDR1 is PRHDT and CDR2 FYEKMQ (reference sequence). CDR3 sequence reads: CASSTGTAEQYF. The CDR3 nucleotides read TGTGCCAGCAGCACCGGGACGGCCGAGCAGTACTTC.

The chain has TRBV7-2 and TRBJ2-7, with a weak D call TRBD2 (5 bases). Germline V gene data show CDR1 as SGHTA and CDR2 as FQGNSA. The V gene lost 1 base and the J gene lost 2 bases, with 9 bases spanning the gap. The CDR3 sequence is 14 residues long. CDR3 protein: CASSLDGNPYEQYF. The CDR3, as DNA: TGTGCCAGCAGCTTAGACGGGAATCCCTACGAGCAGTACTTC.

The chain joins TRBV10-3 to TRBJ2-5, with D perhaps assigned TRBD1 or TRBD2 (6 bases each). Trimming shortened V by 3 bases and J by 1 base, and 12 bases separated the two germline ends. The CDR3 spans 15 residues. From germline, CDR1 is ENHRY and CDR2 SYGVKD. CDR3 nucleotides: TGTGCCATCAGTGACCCCCGGGGGCCCCAAGAGACCCAGTACTTC. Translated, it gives CAISDPRGPQETQYF.

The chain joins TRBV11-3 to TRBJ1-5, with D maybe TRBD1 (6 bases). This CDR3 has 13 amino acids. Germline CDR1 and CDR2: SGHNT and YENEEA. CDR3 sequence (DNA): TGTCCACCCGTTGGGGGGCCCAATCAGCCCCAGCATTTT. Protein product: CPPVGGPNQPQHF.

The CDR3 nucleotides are TGTGCCAGCACTAACAGGGAAGGAAACACCATATATTTT. It translates to CASTNREGNTIYF. The chain carries TRBV3-1 (or the pseudogene TRBV3-2) and TRBJ1-3, with D tentatively TRBD1 (6 bases). The CDR3 runs 13 residues. The V gene's germline CDR1 is LGHDT and CDR2 YNNKEL (reference sequence). V lost 7 bases, J lost 4 bases, and 11 bases lay in between.

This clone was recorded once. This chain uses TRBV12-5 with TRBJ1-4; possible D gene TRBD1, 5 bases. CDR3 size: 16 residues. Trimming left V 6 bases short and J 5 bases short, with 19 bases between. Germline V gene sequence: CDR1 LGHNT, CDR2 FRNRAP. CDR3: CASGPIRPQGNEKLFF. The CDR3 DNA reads TGTGCTAGTGGCCCCATCAGACCCCAGGGAAATGAAAAACTGTTTTTT.

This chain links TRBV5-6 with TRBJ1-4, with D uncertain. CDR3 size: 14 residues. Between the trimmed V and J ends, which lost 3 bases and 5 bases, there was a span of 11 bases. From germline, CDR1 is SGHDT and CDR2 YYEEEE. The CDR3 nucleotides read TGTGCCAGCAGCTCCGGGAGTATAAATGAAAAACTGTTTTTT. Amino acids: CASSSGSINEKLFF.

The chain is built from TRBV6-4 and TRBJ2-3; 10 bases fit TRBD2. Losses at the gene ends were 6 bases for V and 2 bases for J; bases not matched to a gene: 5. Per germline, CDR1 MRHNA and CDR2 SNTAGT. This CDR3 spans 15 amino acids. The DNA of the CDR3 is TGTGCCAGCAGCCCTAGCGGGGGCACCACAGATACGCAGTATTTT. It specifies CASSPSGGTTDTQYF.

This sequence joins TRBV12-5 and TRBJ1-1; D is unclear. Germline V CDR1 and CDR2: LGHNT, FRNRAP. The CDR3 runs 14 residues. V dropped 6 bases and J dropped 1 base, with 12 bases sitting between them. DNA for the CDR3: TGTGCTAGTGGCCCGGACTGGGGGAACACTGAAGCTTTCTTT. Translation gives CASGPDWGNTEAFF.

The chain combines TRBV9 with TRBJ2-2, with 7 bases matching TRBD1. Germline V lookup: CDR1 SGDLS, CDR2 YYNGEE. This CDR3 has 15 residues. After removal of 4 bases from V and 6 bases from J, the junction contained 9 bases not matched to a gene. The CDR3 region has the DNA TGTGCCAGCAGCTCCCACAGGGGTTCCCCCGGGGAGCTGTTTTTT. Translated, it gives CASSSHRGSPGELFF.

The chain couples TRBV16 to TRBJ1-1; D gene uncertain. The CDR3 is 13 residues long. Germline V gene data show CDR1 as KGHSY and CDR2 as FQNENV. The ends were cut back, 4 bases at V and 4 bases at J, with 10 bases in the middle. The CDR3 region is CASSRPGGTEAFF. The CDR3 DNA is TGTGCCAGCAGCCGGCCGGGAGGCACTGAAGCTTTCTTT.